A selection of T cell receptor beta chains follows, all from one sample in a study of T cell responses to AZD1222 COVID-19 vaccine. The protocol was immunoSEQ multiplex PCR, while the TCRdb copy is restricted to in-frame clones and leaves out a portion. The repertoire has 150,000 to 200,000 clones, roughly 93% of them found once; the top ten carry about 4%. Sequencing used peripheral blood, obtained on day 0 of AZD1222 vaccination. These receptors originate from an adult in good health. Each CDR3 is given with its conserved first and last residue. A D gene is named only where the DNA matches it firmly. Clone size is stated in some rows and not others, as once, few, many or a class when expanded.

clone size: .; J gene: TRBJ1-3; D gene: .; V gene: TRBV4-1; CDR3 length: 13; CDR3 DNA: TGCGCCAGCAGCCAATTGACGGGGAACACCATATATTTT; CDR3 protein: CASSQLTGNTIYF
clone size: .; J gene: TRBJ1-4; D gene: TRBD1; V gene: TRBV7-6; CDR3 length: 15; CDR3 DNA: TGTGCCAGCAGCTCAAACAGGGGAGGGGGTGAAAAACTGTTTTTT; CDR3 protein: CASSSNRGGGEKLFF
clone size: .; J gene: TRBJ2-3; D gene: TRBD2; V gene: TRBV7-2; CDR3 length: 14; CDR3 DNA: TGTGCCAGCAGCTCCCGACTAGCGGGAGGCGCGCAGTATTTT; CDR3 protein: CASSSRLAGGAQYF
clone size: .; J gene: TRBJ1-2; D gene: .; V gene: TRBV5-5; CDR3 length: 12; CDR3 DNA: TGTGCCAGCAGCTTGTCAGGGTGGGGCTACACCTTC; CDR3 protein: CASSLSGWGYTF
clone size: .; J gene: TRBJ2-3; D gene: .; V gene: TRBV9; CDR3 length: 12; CDR3 DNA: TGTGCCAGCAGCGTAGATCGAGATACGCAGTATTTT; CDR3 protein: CASSVDRDTQYF
clone size: .; J gene: TRBJ2-3; D gene: .; V gene: TRBV5-1; CDR3 length: 16; CDR3 DNA: TGCGCCAGCAGCTTGGGAGCGGACGCTAGCACAGATACGCAGTATTTT; CDR3 protein: CASSLGADASTDTQYF
clone size: .; J gene: TRBJ1-2; D gene: .; V gene: TRBV5-5; CDR3 length: 11; CDR3 DNA: TGTGCCAGCAGTGGGGTAGGGGGCTACACCTTC; CDR3 protein: CASSGVGGYTF
clone size: .; J gene: TRBJ1-2; D gene: .; V gene: TRBV19; CDR3 length: 13; CDR3 DNA: TGTGCCAGTACCCCGAGGGCCCCTGAGGGCTACACCTTC; CDR3 protein: CASTPRAPEGYTF
clone size: .; J gene: TRBJ1-1; D gene: TRBD1; V gene: TRBV6-5; CDR3 length: 15; CDR3 DNA: TGTGCCAGCAGTTCCCCGGGACAGATGAACACTGAAGCTTTCTTT; CDR3 protein: CASSSPGQMNTEAFF
clone size: .; J gene: TRBJ2-5; D gene: .; V gene: TRBV7-9; CDR3 length: 13; CDR3 DNA: TGTGCCACCAGGACGGGGTCCCAAGAGACCCAGTACTTC; CDR3 protein: CATRTGSQETQYF
clone size: once; J gene: TRBJ2-3; D gene: TRBD2; V gene: TRBV7-7; CDR3 length: 15; CDR3 DNA: TGTGCCAGCAGCTTAGGGCTAGCGGGGACAGATACGCAGTATTTT; CDR3 protein: CASSLGLAGTDTQYF
clone size: .; J gene: TRBJ2-7; D gene: .; V gene: TRBV29-1; CDR3 length: 12; CDR3 DNA: TGCAGCGTTGAGGTAAATCTCTACGAGCAGTACTTC; CDR3 protein: CSVEVNLYEQYF
clone size: once; J gene: TRBJ2-4; D gene: TRBD1; V gene: TRBV27; CDR3 length: 14; CDR3 DNA: TGTGCCGCCCAATCCTTGGGACAGAAAAACATTCAGTACTTC; CDR3 protein: CAAQSLGQKNIQYF
clone size: once; J gene: TRBJ2-3; D gene: TRBD2; V gene: TRBV10-2; CDR3 length: 14; CDR3 DNA: TGCGCCAGCCTCGCCCGGGAGGCTCCAGATACGCAGTATTTT; CDR3 protein: CASLAREAPDTQYF
clone size: .; J gene: TRBJ1-3; D gene: .; V gene: TRBV6-5; CDR3 length: 15; CDR3 DNA: TGTGCCAGCAGGCGCGTCTTGGACTCTGGAAACACCATATATTTT; CDR3 protein: CASRRVLDSGNTIYF
clone size: .; J gene: TRBJ1-6; D gene: TRBD1; V gene: TRBV6-1; CDR3 length: 17; CDR3 DNA: TGTGCCAGCAGTGCTTTGACCGGGACAGGGGACAATTCACCCCTCCACTTT; CDR3 protein: CASSALTGTGDNSPLHF
clone size: once; J gene: TRBJ1-1; D gene: .; V gene: TRBV19; CDR3 length: 12; CDR3 DNA: TGTGCCAGTAGTCCATGGGACGGCGCCGCTTTCTTT; CDR3 protein: CASSPWDGAAFF
clone size: .; J gene: TRBJ1-3; D gene: TRBD1; V gene: TRBV3-1/TRBV3-2; CDR3 length: 14; CDR3 DNA: TGTGCCAGCAGCCAACGGGACAGAGGAAACACCATATATTTT; CDR3 protein: CASSQRDRGNTIYF
clone size: .; J gene: TRBJ2-1; D gene: .; V gene: TRBV12-1; CDR3 length: 19; CDR3 DNA: TGTGCCAGCAGGGGGACGAAGGTCAGCGGGAAAAAAGGGATCTATGAGCAGTTCTTC; CDR3 protein: CASRGTKVSGKKGIYEQFF
clone size: .; J gene: TRBJ1-2; D gene: .; V gene: TRBV14; CDR3 length: 14; CDR3 DNA: TGTGCCAGCAGCCCCCGTACTGGGGGCTATGGCTACACCTTC; CDR3 protein: CASSPRTGGYGYTF
clone size: .; J gene: TRBJ2-2; D gene: TRBD2; V gene: TRBV24-1; CDR3 length: 17; CDR3 DNA: TGTGCCACCAGTGATTTCCCTAGCGGGGGGGCAAGCGGGGAGCTGTTTTTT; CDR3 protein: CATSDFPSGGASGELFF
clone size: .; J gene: TRBJ2-2; D gene: .; V gene: TRBV11-3; CDR3 length: 14; CDR3 DNA: TGTGCCAGCAGCCGCGACCGGAACACCGGGGAGCTGTTTTTT; CDR3 protein: CASSRDRNTGELFF
clone size: .; J gene: TRBJ1-2; D gene: TRBD1; V gene: TRBV29-1; CDR3 length: 13; CDR3 DNA: TGCAGCGGATCGAGGACAGGGACGGATGGCTACACCTTC; CDR3 protein: CSGSRTGTDGYTF
clone size: .; J gene: TRBJ2-1; D gene: .; V gene: TRBV13; CDR3 length: 12; CDR3 DNA: TGTGCCAGCAGCTTAAGAAGTAGTGAGCAGTTCTTC; CDR3 protein: CASSLRSSEQFF
clone size: .; J gene: TRBJ1-5; D gene: TRBD1; V gene: TRBV18; CDR3 length: 15; CDR3 DNA: TGTGCCAGCTCACCTTTCGGGGGACAGGAACAGCCCCAGCATTTT; CDR3 protein: CASSPFGGQEQPQHF
clone size: .; J gene: TRBJ1-6; D gene: .; V gene: TRBV6-5; CDR3 length: 12; CDR3 DNA: TGTGCCAGCAGCCCGGACAGTTCGACCCTCCACTTT; CDR3 protein: CASSPDSSTLHF
clone size: .; J gene: TRBJ1-1; D gene: .; V gene: TRBV28; CDR3 length: 17; CDR3 DNA: TGTGCCACCAGCAGCGGCCAGCCAGACTTCATGAACACTGAAGCTTTCTTT; CDR3 protein: CATSSGQPDFMNTEAFF
clone size: .; J gene: TRBJ1-3; D gene: .; V gene: TRBV19; CDR3 length: 17; CDR3 DNA: TGTGCCAGTAGCAACCCCAACCTACAGGGAAGAAGAAACACCATATATTTT; CDR3 protein: CASSNPNLQGRRNTIYF
clone size: once; J gene: TRBJ1-2; D gene: TRBD1; V gene: TRBV5-1; CDR3 length: 14; CDR3 DNA: TGCGCCAGCAGCGGGACAGGGACAGGCTATGGCTACACCTTC; CDR3 protein: CASSGTGTGYGYTF
clone size: .; J gene: TRBJ1-1; D gene: .; V gene: TRBV5-4; CDR3 length: 13; CDR3 DNA: TGTGCCAGCAGCTTGGAACCAAACACTGAAGCTTTCTTT; CDR3 protein: CASSLEPNTEAFF
clone size: .; J gene: TRBJ1-6; D gene: .; V gene: TRBV19; CDR3 length: 13; CDR3 DNA: TGTGCCACCGGGGTGGGGGTATATTCACCCCTCCACTTT; CDR3 protein: CATGVGVYSPLHF
clone size: .; J gene: TRBJ1-2; D gene: .; V gene: TRBV27; CDR3 length: 14; CDR3 DNA: TGTGCCAGCAGTTCCAAGGACACCCTAGATGGCTACACCTTC; CDR3 protein: CASSSKDTLDGYTF
clone size: .; J gene: TRBJ2-1; D gene: TRBD2; V gene: TRBV19; CDR3 length: 18; CDR3 DNA: TGTGCCAGTAGTGGAGCCGGGACTAGCGGGGGCCTTTACAATGAGCAGTTCTTC; CDR3 protein: CASSGAGTSGGLYNEQFF
clone size: .; J gene: TRBJ1-2; D gene: TRBD1; V gene: TRBV3-1/TRBV3-2; CDR3 length: 14; CDR3 DNA: TGTGCCAGCAGTCCCGGGACAGGGGAAAGGGGCTACACCTTC; CDR3 protein: CASSPGTGERGYTF
clone size: .; J gene: TRBJ1-1; D gene: .; V gene: TRBV11-2; CDR3 length: 14; CDR3 DNA: TGTGCCAGCAGCCCACAGGCGTCCATCACTGAAGCTTTCTTT; CDR3 protein: CASSPQASITEAFF
clone size: .; J gene: TRBJ1-1; D gene: .; V gene: TRBV6-5; CDR3 length: 12; CDR3 DNA: TGTGCCAGCAGAGCAGGTTTCACTGAAGCTTTCTTT; CDR3 protein: CASRAGFTEAFF
clone size: .; J gene: TRBJ2-5; D gene: .; V gene: TRBV3-1/TRBV3-2; CDR3 length: 15; CDR3 DNA: TGTGCCAGCAGCCCCCCATACGACATCGGGGAGACCCAGTACTTC; CDR3 protein: CASSPPYDIGETQYF
clone size: .; J gene: TRBJ2-7; D gene: .; V gene: TRBV7-9; CDR3 length: 14; CDR3 DNA: TGTGCCAGCAGCTCGACCGTTAGGGTCTACGAGCAGTACTTC; CDR3 protein: CASSSTVRVYEQYF
clone size: few; J gene: TRBJ2-5; D gene: .; V gene: TRBV6-6; CDR3 length: 12; CDR3 DNA: TGTGCCACCGGTTGGTCCCAAGAGACCCAGTACTTC; CDR3 protein: CATGWSQETQYF
clone size: .; J gene: TRBJ1-6; D gene: .; V gene: TRBV30; CDR3 length: 13; CDR3 DNA: TGTGCCTCCCGGCAAGGCCCAAATTCACCCCTCCACTTT; CDR3 protein: CASRQGPNSPLHF
clone size: .; J gene: TRBJ1-2; D gene: .; V gene: TRBV19; CDR3 length: 13; CDR3 DNA: TGTGCCAGTAGTATATATGGGGAGTATCGCTACACCTTC; CDR3 protein: CASSIYGEYRYTF
clone size: .; J gene: TRBJ1-5; D gene: .; V gene: TRBV4-1; CDR3 length: 16; CDR3 DNA: TGCGCCAGCAGCCACCCCTGGACCCGGGGGCATCAGCCCCAGCATTTT; CDR3 protein: CASSHPWTRGHQPQHF
clone size: .; J gene: TRBJ1-5; D gene: .; V gene: TRBV19; CDR3 length: 14; CDR3 DNA: TGTGCCAGCCGACAGGACTATGGCAATCAGCCCCAGCATTTT; CDR3 protein: CASRQDYGNQPQHF
clone size: .; J gene: TRBJ2-3; D gene: .; V gene: TRBV7-9; CDR3 length: 13; CDR3 DNA: TGTGCCAGCAGACCTAGCGGCACAGATACGCAGTATTTT; CDR3 protein: CASRPSGTDTQYF
clone size: .; J gene: TRBJ1-1; D gene: .; V gene: TRBV12-3/TRBV12-4; CDR3 length: 13; CDR3 DNA: TGTGCCAGCAGCCCCGGGGGGCTCACTGAAGCTTTCTTT; CDR3 protein: CASSPGGLTEAFF
clone size: .; J gene: TRBJ1-6; D gene: TRBD1; V gene: TRBV27; CDR3 length: 14; CDR3 DNA: TGTGCCAGCAGTCGAGACAGGGGGAATTCACCCCTCCACTTT; CDR3 protein: CASSRDRGNSPLHF